This passage covers 17 T cell receptor beta chains from one sample sequenced in a study of blood T cells in healthy people across ages. Alongside a J-beta primer mix, a sample-barcoded 5' primer served in a second PCR lasting about 7 to 12 cycles. TCRdb re-derived calls from the 5' RACE reads in MiXCR, one entry per CDR3 protein. Among hundreds of thousands of distinct CDR3 sequences listed, more than 25% were seen once. The specimen sequenced was blood. All receptors come from a woman aged 80 or over in good health.

A remark on this clonotype: A read error is possible here, since a much larger clone lies one base away. This rearrangement joins TRBV11-1 to TRBJ1-1; 8 positions match TRBD1. The CDR3 consists of 14 residues. CDR1 is SGHAT, CDR2 FQDESV, per germline (reference sequence). The ends lost 6 bases at V and 1 base at J; junction bases unmatched: 4. The DNA for the CDR3 is TGTGCCAGCAGACACGGGACAGGGAACACTGAAGCTTTCTTT. It is translated as CASRHGTGNTEAFF.

The sample holds many counts of this clonotype. The J gene is TRBJ1-2, the V gene TRBV7-2, with 10 nucleotides matching TRBD1. CDR1 and CDR2 (germline): SGHTA, FQGNSA. The CDR3 spans 16 residues. The V and J ends lost 3 bases and 8 bases, in that order; junction bases with no gene match: 12. This CDR3 is CASSFPLTGGKGGYTF. The CDR3 DNA follows: TGTGCCAGCAGCTTTCCGTTGACAGGGGGCAAAGGGGGCTACACCTTC.

A word on this clonotype: Mismatch with germline at one junction end may stem from a read error. For the CDR3, the DNA is TGCGTCAGCAGCCAAGTCTCAGGGACTATCTCCTACGAGCAGTACTTC. It yields the protein CVSSQVSGTISYEQYF. The chain employs TRBV4-1 and TRBJ2-7, with 7 bases identical to TRBD2. Germline values: CDR1 MGHRA, CDR2 YSYEKL. The CDR3 is made up of 16 amino acids.

This clonotype appeared many times. The V and J genes are TRBV20-1 and TRBJ1-2; D is unclear. Germline loops: CDR1 DFQATT, CDR2 SNEGSKA (reference sequence). CDR3 length: 11 amino acids. V lost 4 bases and J lost 4, with 7 bases in between. The CDR3 region is CSAKVGYGYTF. In DNA form, the CDR3 reads TGCAGTGCTAAAGTGGGCTATGGCTACACCTTC.

The table lists this clonotype with many counts. The genes are TRBV9 and TRBJ2-1, with D maybe TRBD2 (5 bases). CDR3 size: 16 residues. With 4 bases removed from V and 0 bases from J, the gap between germline ends came to 14 bases. Germline V gene sequence: CDR1 SGDLS, CDR2 YYNGEE. The CDR3: CASSSSEASSYNEQFF. The CDR3 DNA reads TGTGCCAGCAGCTCCTCGGAGGCTAGCTCCTACAATGAGCAGTTCTTC.

The chain is built from TRBV5-1 and TRBJ2-7; D unresolved. This CDR3 is 12 amino acids long. The germline V gene has CDR1 SGHRS and CDR2 YFSETQ. V dropped 4 bases and J dropped 7 bases, with 12 bases sitting between them. CDR3 amino acids: CASSQSNNEQYF. CDR3 bases: TGCGCCAGCAGCCAAAGCAACAATGAGCAGTACTTC. The full variable domain, with the rest looked up from reference TRBV5-1 and TRBJ2-7, is KAGVTQTPRYLIKTRGQQVTLSCSPISGHRSVSWYQQTPGQGLQFLFEYFSETQRNKGNFPGRFSGRQFSNSRSEMNVSTLELGDSALYLCASSQSNNEQYFGPGTRLTVT.

This clonotype appeared a few times. The chain couples TRBV18 to TRBJ2-7; D is possibly TRBD1 or TRBD2 (5 bases each). The germline V gene has CDR1 KGHSH and CDR2 LQKENI. The CDR3 spans 16 residues. Trimming removed 6 bases at V and 4 bases at J, with 22 bases between. The DNA of the CDR3 is TGTGCCAGCTCGCTGGGACCTGACCCGCGACAATACGAGCAGTACTTC. It translates to CASSLGPDPRQYEQYF.

This clonotype occurred many times. The V gene is TRBV27, the J gene TRBJ2-4, with 8 nucleotides matching TRBD1. J was trimmed by 5 bases and V by 6 bases; bases with no gene match: 12. This CDR3 contains 16 residues. Germline lookup yields CDR1 MNHEY and CDR2 SMNVEV (reference sequence). CDR3 sequence (DNA): TGTGCCAGCAGGCCCTACAGGGGGATGATGGAAAACATTCAGTACTTC. It yields the protein CASRPYRGMMENIQYF.

This clonotype has ten or more counts. The CDR3 bases are TGCAGCGTTGAAGATCCTGCCAGGAGTCAAGAGACCCAGTACTTC. Its translation: CSVEDPARSQETQYF. The chain couples TRBV29-1 to TRBJ2-5; D gene uncertain. Per the germline V gene, CDR1 is SQVTM and CDR2 is ANQGSEA. Trimming stripped 0 bases from V and 2 bases from J, with 13 bases between. The CDR3 runs to 15 residues.

As concerns this clonotype: This may stem from a read error, because a much larger clone lies one nucleotide away. The chain employs TRBV12-3 or TRBV12-4 and TRBJ2-1; D gene uncertain. The better agreement between TRBJ2-7 and the DNA end casts doubt on the J call. The length of the CDR3 is 13 residues. The CDR3 here is CASRFFSYNEQYF. For the CDR3, the DNA is TGTGCCAGCAGATTTTTCTCCTACAATGAGCAGTACTTC.

This clonotype was found a few times. The chain couples TRBV2 to TRBJ1-1; D is unclear. V lost 2 bases to trimming and J lost 9 bases, with 10 bases between them. The CDR3 contains 12 residues. The V gene's germline CDR1 is SNHLY and CDR2 FYNNEI. The CDR3 DNA is TGTGCCAGCAGTGAACGGGGTGGGAAAGCTTTCTTT. Amino acids: CASSERGGKAFF.

With respect to this clonotype: One end of the junction is discordant with germline, which a read error may explain. V gene TRBV2 combines with J gene TRBJ2-6, with D maybe TRBD1 (5 bases). The length of the CDR3 is 15 residues. Per germline, CDR1 SNHLY and CDR2 FYNNEI. In nucleotides, the CDR3 is TGTGCCAGCAGTGAAAAGTACTCTGGGGCCAACGTCCGGACTTTC. Translating it yields CASSEKYSGANVRTF.

With regard to this clonotype: One base away lies a much larger clone, so this may be a sequencing read error. The chain is built from TRBV7-6 and TRBJ2-5; a weak D match, TRBD1 (5 bases). The CDR3 runs to 15 residues. V lost 1 base and J 11 bases, leaving 20 bases between the germline ends. The V gene's germline CDR1 is SGHVS and CDR2 FNYEAQ. This CDR3 is CASSLGGTGSYGQYF. Written as DNA, the CDR3 is TGTGCCAGCAGCTTAGGCGGAACAGGATCCTACGGGCAGTACTTC.

V is TRBV10-3 and J is TRBJ1-6, with 8 bases that match TRBD1. The CDR3 is 15 residues long. V lost 3 bases to trimming and J lost 7 bases; unmatched junction nucleotides: 5. Per germline, CDR1 ENHRY and CDR2 SYGVKD. CDR3 nucleotides: TGTGCCATCAGTGACTTAACAGGGGGGAATTCACCCCTCCACTTT. Its protein is CAISDLTGGNSPLHF.

The rearrangement uses TRBV9 and TRBJ2-5; tentative D call: TRBD2 (6 bases). Trimming took off 3 bases at V and 5 bases at J, with 14 bases between the two ends. CDR3 length equals 14 residues. Germline V lookup: CDR1 SGDLS, CDR2 YYNGEE. Written as DNA, the CDR3 is TGTGCCAGCAGCGGCACATCAGGAGGGGAGACCCAGTACTTC. Translated, it gives CASSGTSGGETQYF.

This clonotype was seen many times. The J gene is TRBJ2-5, the V gene TRBV24-1; weak D call: TRBD1 (6 bases). The CDR3 runs to 15 residues. V lost 2 bases to trimming and J lost 1 base, with 10 bases between them. From germline, CDR1 is KGHDR and CDR2 SFDVKD. CDR3 sequence (DNA): TGTGCCACCAGTGATTCGGACAGTAGCCAAGAGACCCAGTACTTC. Protein sequence: CATSDSDSSQETQYF.

This clonotype was picked up a small number of times. The chain joins TRBV27 to TRBJ1-2; 10 nucleotides align to TRBD1. V was clipped by 5 bases and J by 5 bases; unmatched bases: 14. Germline V gene sequence: CDR1 MNHEY, CDR2 SMNVEV (reference sequence). This CDR3 has 17 amino acids. CDR3 nucleotides: TGTGCCAGCAGTCTTCTACCTTATGGACAGGGGGGATATGGCTACACCTTC. This translates into CASSLLPYGQGGYGYTF.